This is a list of T cell receptor beta chains from one sample in a study of response to subunit inactivated influenza vaccine. TCRdb fed the RT-PCR reads into MiXCR, producing one record per CDR3 protein. The repertoire holds under 550,000 distinct CDR3 sequences, with less than 8% as singletons. The specimen comprised PBMCs from blood, sampled less than 30 months after vaccination. The receptor source for this set is a man aged 50 to 75 who received an inactivated influenza vaccine. Each CDR3 is given with its conserved first and last residue. The order of the fields is clone size, V gene, D gene, J gene, CDR3 protein, CDR3 DNA. A D gene is named only where the DNA matches it firmly. Some rows mark clone size as missing; the rest say once, few, many or name a class of expanded clone.

clone_size: .
v_call: TRBV5-1
d_call: .
j_call: TRBJ2-1
cdr3_aa: CASLPPRGTGRNEQFF
cdr3_nt: TGCGCCAGCCTACCACCCCGTGGAACAGGGAGGAATGAGCAGTTCTTC

clone_size: few
v_call: TRBV30
d_call: .
j_call: TRBJ2-1
cdr3_aa: CAWSMTRVNNEQFF
cdr3_nt: TGTGCCTGGAGTATGACTAGGGTCAACAATGAGCAGTTCTTC

clone_size: few
v_call: TRBV10-2
d_call: TRBD2
j_call: TRBJ2-5
cdr3_aa: CASSESGLAGAQETQYF
cdr3_nt: TGCGCCAGCAGTGAGTCAGGACTAGCGGGGGCTCAAGAGACCCAGTACTTC

clone_size: many
v_call: TRBV7-2
d_call: .
j_call: TRBJ2-3
cdr3_aa: CASSSGPRGDTQYF
cdr3_nt: TGTGCCAGCAGCTCTGGACCGCGAGGGGATACGCAGTATTTT

clone_size: few
v_call: TRBV6-1
d_call: TRBD1
j_call: TRBJ2-1
cdr3_aa: CASTKTGQGYNEQFF
cdr3_nt: TGTGCCAGCACAAAAACGGGACAGGGTTACAATGAGCAGTTCTTC

clone_size: few
v_call: TRBV7-9
d_call: TRBD2
j_call: TRBJ2-5
cdr3_aa: CASSQDSGSETQYF
cdr3_nt: TGTGCCAGCAGCCAAGACAGCGGGAGTGAGACCCAGTACTTC

clone_size: many
v_call: TRBV6-2/TRBV6-3
d_call: TRBD2
j_call: TRBJ2-5
cdr3_aa: CASSRLALTQETQYF
cdr3_nt: TGTGCCAGCAGTAGACTAGCACTAACTCAAGAGACCCAGTACTTC

clone_size: many
v_call: TRBV20-1
d_call: .
j_call: TRBJ1-3
cdr3_aa: CSALRTGGNTIYF
cdr3_nt: TGCAGTGCTTTGCGGACGGGAGGAAACACCATATATTTT

clone_size: .
v_call: TRBV30
d_call: TRBD2
j_call: TRBJ2-2
cdr3_aa: CAWSLAGGMVGELFF
cdr3_nt: TGTGCCTGGAGTTTAGCGGGAGGGATGGTCGGGGAGCTGTTTTTT

clone_size: .
v_call: TRBV4-3
d_call: .
j_call: TRBJ2-6
cdr3_aa: CASSQSFGGATTGANVLTF
cdr3_nt: TGCGCCAGCAGCCAATCTTTTGGGGGTGCTACGACTGGGGCCAACGTCCTGACTTTC

clone_size: few
v_call: TRBV3-1
d_call: .
j_call: TRBJ2-5
cdr3_aa: CASSVRAEETQYF
cdr3_nt: TGTGCCAGCAGCGTACGGGCCGAAGAGACCCAGTACTTC

clone_size: few
v_call: TRBV5-6
d_call: .
j_call: TRBJ2-3
cdr3_aa: CASSSTGARADTQYF
cdr3_nt: TGTGCCAGCAGTTCAACCGGGGCCCGGGCAGATACGCAGTATTTT

clone_size: .
v_call: TRBV9
d_call: TRBD1
j_call: TRBJ1-3
cdr3_aa: CASSSQPDRVGNTIYF
cdr3_nt: TGTGCCAGCAGCAGCCAGCCGGACAGGGTTGGAAACACCATATATTTT

clone_size: .
v_call: TRBV28
d_call: TRBD1
j_call: TRBJ2-3
cdr3_aa: CASSQGTVALDTQYF
cdr3_nt: TGTGCCAGCAGCCAGGGGACAGTGGCCTTAGATACGCAGTATTTT

clone_size: few
v_call: TRBV5-1
d_call: .
j_call: TRBJ2-2
cdr3_aa: CASSLSNLGAAGELFF
cdr3_nt: TGCGCCAGCAGCTTGTCAAACTTGGGCGCGGCCGGGGAGCTGTTTTTT

clone_size: .
v_call: TRBV3-1
d_call: TRBD2
j_call: TRBJ2-7
cdr3_aa: CASSETAGGYEQYF
cdr3_nt: TGTGCCAGCAGCGAAACGGCGGGGGGCTACGAGCAGTACTTC

clone_size: few
v_call: TRBV3-1
d_call: .
j_call: TRBJ2-3
cdr3_aa: CASSQVRGDTQYF
cdr3_nt: TGTGCCAGCAGCCAAGTTAGAGGAGATACGCAGTATTTT

clone_size: few
v_call: TRBV27
d_call: .
j_call: TRBJ2-7
cdr3_aa: CASSPFPGREQYF
cdr3_nt: TGTGCCAGCAGTCCCTTTCCGGGACGAGAGCAGTACTTC

clone_size: few
v_call: TRBV28
d_call: .
j_call: TRBJ1-6
cdr3_aa: CASRRGSYNSPLHF
cdr3_nt: TGTGCCAGCAGAAGGGGGTCCTATAATTCACCCCTCCACTTT

clone_size: .
v_call: TRBV12-3/TRBV12-4
d_call: TRBD1
j_call: TRBJ2-7
cdr3_aa: CASSARTGDPYEQYF
cdr3_nt: TGTGCCAGCAGTGCCCGGACAGGGGACCCCTACGAGCAGTACTTC

clone_size: .
v_call: TRBV5-1
d_call: .
j_call: TRBJ1-3
cdr3_aa: CASSAGTADSGNTIYF
cdr3_nt: TGCGCCAGCAGCGCCGGGACTGCCGACTCTGGAAACACCATATATTTT

clone_size: .
v_call: TRBV20-1
d_call: .
j_call: TRBJ2-2
cdr3_aa: CSARRGNTGELFF
cdr3_nt: TGCAGTGCTAGGAGGGGGAACACCGGGGAGCTGTTTTTT

clone_size: .
v_call: TRBV7-6
d_call: TRBD1
j_call: TRBJ1-1
cdr3_aa: CASSHSQGAEAFF
cdr3_nt: TGTGCCAGCAGTCACTCACAGGGGGCTGAAGCTTTCTTT

clone_size: few
v_call: TRBV12-5
d_call: TRBD2
j_call: TRBJ2-1
cdr3_aa: CASGLVASGSNEQFF
cdr3_nt: TGTGCTAGTGGTTTGGTAGCTAGCGGGAGTAATGAGCAGTTCTTC

clone_size: few
v_call: TRBV4-3
d_call: .
j_call: TRBJ1-3
cdr3_aa: CASSREASSGNTIYF
cdr3_nt: TGCGCCAGCAGCCGAGAAGCCTCCTCTGGAAACACCATATATTTT

clone_size: .
v_call: TRBV3-1
d_call: .
j_call: TRBJ1-6
cdr3_aa: CASSQGNSPLHF
cdr3_nt: TGTGCCAGCAGCCAGGGAAACTCACCCCTCCACTTT

clone_size: many
v_call: TRBV20-1
d_call: .
j_call: TRBJ1-5
cdr3_aa: CSARGETRQPQHF
cdr3_nt: TGCAGTGCTAGAGGGGAGACACGGCAGCCCCAGCATTTT

clone_size: few
v_call: TRBV10-3
d_call: TRBD1
j_call: TRBJ1-1
cdr3_aa: CAISSGGGVAFF
cdr3_nt: TGTGCCATCAGTTCGGGAGGGGGCGTAGCTTTCTTT

clone_size: few
v_call: TRBV14
d_call: TRBD2
j_call: TRBJ2-1
cdr3_aa: CASSPLQGLAGGNEQFF
cdr3_nt: TGTGCCAGCAGCCCCCTCCAAGGACTAGCGGGGGGAAATGAGCAGTTCTTC

clone_size: .
v_call: TRBV5-4
d_call: .
j_call: TRBJ1-1
cdr3_aa: CASSRGGGLNTEAFF
cdr3_nt: TGTGCCAGCAGCAGGGGGGGGGGATTAAACACTGAAGCTTTCTTT

clone_size: many
v_call: TRBV20-1
d_call: TRBD2
j_call: TRBJ2-3
cdr3_aa: CSASSPIAGWDRTDTQYF
cdr3_nt: TGCAGTGCTAGTAGCCCTATAGCGGGATGGGATCGCACAGATACGCAGTATTTT

clone_size: many
v_call: TRBV12-3/TRBV12-4
d_call: TRBD2
j_call: TRBJ2-3
cdr3_aa: CASSLTSGPTDTQYF
cdr3_nt: TGTGCCAGCAGTTTGACTAGCGGGCCCACAGATACGCAGTATTTT

clone_size: .
v_call: TRBV20-1
d_call: TRBD2
j_call: TRBJ2-3
cdr3_aa: CSASGGAGTDTQYF
cdr3_nt: TGCAGTGCTAGCGGGGGGGCGGGCACAGATACGCAGTATTTT

clone_size: few
v_call: TRBV12-3/TRBV12-4
d_call: .
j_call: TRBJ2-2
cdr3_aa: CASSPLQGPTGELFF
cdr3_nt: TGTGCCAGCAGTCCATTGCAGGGCCCAACCGGGGAGCTGTTTTTT

clone_size: .
v_call: TRBV7-9
d_call: .
j_call: TRBJ2-5
cdr3_aa: CASGLTQETQYF
cdr3_nt: TGTGCCAGCGGTTTAACCCAAGAGACCCAGTACTTC

clone_size: few
v_call: TRBV5-1
d_call: TRBD1
j_call: TRBJ1-4
cdr3_aa: CASSFGTGPRGEKLFF
cdr3_nt: TGCGCCAGCAGCTTCGGGACAGGCCCTAGGGGCGAAAAACTGTTTTTT

clone_size: few
v_call: TRBV20-1
d_call: TRBD1
j_call: TRBJ2-5
cdr3_aa: CSARRDRQETQYF
cdr3_nt: TGCAGTGCTAGACGGGACAGGCAAGAGACCCAGTACTTC

clone_size: many
v_call: TRBV4-1
d_call: .
j_call: TRBJ1-1
cdr3_aa: CASSQDRRESTEAFF
cdr3_nt: TGCGCCAGCAGCCAAGATCGCAGGGAATCAACTGAAGCTTTCTTT

clone_size: .
v_call: TRBV5-1
d_call: .
j_call: TRBJ1-5
cdr3_aa: CASSLVGGSNQPQHF
cdr3_nt: TGCGCCAGCAGCTTGGTGGGGGGTAGCAATCAGCCCCAGCATTTT

clone_size: .
v_call: TRBV10-3
d_call: .
j_call: TRBJ2-3
cdr3_aa: CAISEEPTDTQYF
cdr3_nt: TGTGCCATCAGTGAGGAGCCCACAGATACGCAGTATTTT

clone_size: .
v_call: TRBV20-1
d_call: TRBD2
j_call: TRBJ2-3
cdr3_aa: CSARPGLAGGPDTQYF
cdr3_nt: TGCAGTGCTAGACCGGGACTAGCGGGAGGGCCGGATACGCAGTATTTT

clone_size: few
v_call: TRBV5-1
d_call: TRBD1
j_call: TRBJ1-1
cdr3_aa: CASSLLRGQGGTEAFF
cdr3_nt: TGCGCCAGCAGCTTGTTGCGGGGACAGGGGGGCACTGAAGCTTTCTTT

clone_size: few
v_call: TRBV4-2
d_call: .
j_call: TRBJ2-7
cdr3_aa: CASSQDTAFEQYF
cdr3_nt: TGTGCCAGCAGCCAAGATACCGCTTTCGAGCAGTACTTC

clone_size: .
v_call: TRBV4-2
d_call: TRBD1
j_call: TRBJ1-1
cdr3_aa: CASSQATGPTEAFF
cdr3_nt: TGTGCCAGCAGCCAAGCGACAGGGCCCACTGAAGCTTTCTTT

clone_size: .
v_call: TRBV7-8
d_call: .
j_call: TRBJ2-7
cdr3_aa: CASSSRAVGMGSYEQYF
cdr3_nt: TGTGCCAGCAGCTCCCGGGCCGTAGGGATGGGGTCCTACGAGCAGTACTTC

clone_size: .
v_call: TRBV6-2/TRBV6-3
d_call: TRBD1
j_call: TRBJ2-7
cdr3_aa: CASSDRTGTYEQYF
cdr3_nt: TGTGCCAGCAGCGATCGGACAGGTACCTACGAGCAGTACTTC

clone_size: .
v_call: TRBV7-6
d_call: .
j_call: TRBJ2-1
cdr3_aa: CASSAPSGRGMHEQFF
cdr3_nt: TGTGCCAGCAGCGCCCCCTCAGGCAGGGGTATGCATGAGCAGTTCTTC

clone_size: .
v_call: TRBV20-1
d_call: TRBD2
j_call: TRBJ2-1
cdr3_aa: CSAKGLAGVGVQFF
cdr3_nt: TGCAGTGCTAAGGGTCTAGCGGGAGTGGGCGTGCAGTTCTTC

clone_size: .
v_call: TRBV10-1
d_call: TRBD2
j_call: TRBJ2-7
cdr3_aa: CASSGLARGNEQYF
cdr3_nt: TGCGCCAGCAGCGGACTAGCGAGGGGTAACGAGCAGTACTTC

clone_size: few
v_call: TRBV12-3/TRBV12-4
d_call: .
j_call: TRBJ1-5
cdr3_aa: CASSAFGQPQHF
cdr3_nt: TGTGCCAGCAGTGCCTTCGGCCAGCCCCAGCATTTT

clone_size: .
v_call: TRBV14
d_call: TRBD2
j_call: TRBJ2-3
cdr3_aa: CASSLSGGRLDTQYF
cdr3_nt: TGTGCCAGCAGCCTCTCGGGGGGGAGGCTGGATACGCAGTATTTT

clone_size: .
v_call: TRBV6-1
d_call: TRBD1
j_call: TRBJ2-3
cdr3_aa: CASSRTGAADTQYF
cdr3_nt: TGTGCCAGCAGTCGTACAGGGGCGGCAGATACGCAGTATTTT

clone_size: .
v_call: TRBV9
d_call: .
j_call: TRBJ2-2
cdr3_aa: CASSVFRNTGELFF
cdr3_nt: TGTGCCAGCAGCGTATTCAGGAACACCGGGGAGCTGTTTTTT